The 17 T cell receptor beta chains reported below all come from one sample, sequenced in a study of blood T cells in healthy people across ages. The use of a sample-barcoded 5' primer and a J-beta primer mix characterized a second PCR of roughly 6 to 11 cycles. TCRdb re-derived calls from the 5' RACE reads in MiXCR, one entry per CDR3 protein. The table shows 800,000 to 950,000 distinct CDR3 sequences, with 30% to 45% occurring only once. Material for sequencing was blood. These receptor sequences come from a man aged 18 to 30 in good health.

The sample holds a few counts of this clonotype. The rearrangement joins TRBV6-7 to TRBJ2-3; either TRBD1 or TRBD2 may fit D (8 bases each). TRBV6-7 falls under the ORF class, with uncertain function. The V gene lost 0 bases and the J gene lost 2 bases, with 27 bases spanning the gap. The CDR3 extends over 21 amino acids. The DNA for the CDR3 is TGTGCCAGCAGTTACTCGAAACGGGACAGGAGAGCGGGGGAGATCACAGATACGCAGTATTTT. Translated, it gives CASSYSKRDRRAGEITDTQYF.

V and J are TRBV5-1 and TRBJ2-5; D possibly corresponds to TRBD1 (5 bases). Matching the DNA end better, TRBJ2-1 makes the J call doubtful. CDR1 SGHRS and CDR2 YFSETQ come from the germline V gene. This CDR3 spans 16 amino acids. The CDR3 region has the DNA TGCGCCAGCAGCTTGGATAGTGGGGCCAGCCAAGAGACCCAGTTCTTC. Amino acids: CASSLDSGASQETQFF.

This clonotype was found a few times. The rearrangement joins TRBV29-1 to TRBJ1-2; 8 nucleotides align to TRBD1. The germline V gene has CDR1 SQVTM and CDR2 ANQGSEA. The V gene end was trimmed by 6 bases and the J gene end by 6 bases; junction bases not matched to a gene: 12. The length of the CDR3 is 14 residues. This CDR3 is CSVRQDRGRNGYTF. The CDR3 DNA reads TGCAGCGTCAGGCAAGACAGGGGACGCAATGGCTACACCTTC.

CDR3 amino acids: CASSEEVRYIGALHF. CDR3 bases: TGTGCCAGCAGCGAAGAGGTCCGGTATATTGGGGCCCTCCACTTT. The chain uses TRBV7-9 and TRBJ1-6, with D hard to call. The V end lost 5 bases, the J end lost 14 bases, and 22 bases lay between the germline ends. The CDR3 runs to 15 residues. Looked up from germline, CDR1 is SEHNR and CDR2 is FQNEAQ (reference sequence).

V usage is TRBV6-5 and J usage is TRBJ2-7; D unresolved. This CDR3 spans 14 amino acids. V was pared by 1 base and J by 2 bases, with 9 bases between. Germline V CDR1 and CDR2: MNHEY, SVGAGI. The CDR3 sequence: CASSYWFPTYEQYF. CDR3 sequence (DNA): TGTGCCAGCAGTTACTGGTTCCCTACCTACGAGCAGTACTTC.

This clonotype showed up just a few times. As DNA, the CDR3 is TGTGCCATCAGTGAGTCGATCGCAGCAGGGGCGAACACTGAAGCTTTCTTT. It codes for CAISESIAAGANTEAFF. The rearrangement uses TRBV10-3 and TRBJ1-1, with D possibly TRBD1 on 6 matching bases. Trimming removed 0 bases from V and 1 base from J, with 15 bases in between. The CDR3 length is 17 residues. Germline-derived CDR1 and CDR2 are ENHRY and SYGVKD.

The chain has TRBV6-2 or TRBV6-3 and TRBJ2-5, with TRBD2 matching over 8 bases. Germline values: CDR1 MNHEY, CDR2 SVGEGT. The CDR3 extends over 14 amino acids. V lost 7 bases and J lost 11; bases outside the gene matches: 15. As DNA, the CDR3 is TGTGCCAGCACCCTCGGGGTAGCGGGGAATGAGCAGTACTTC. Translation gives CASTLGVAGNEQYF.

This clonotype was recorded at least ten times. The chain recombines TRBV4-2 with TRBJ2-7; 11 nucleotides align to TRBD2. Germline CDR1 is LGHNA and CDR2 is YNFKEQ. There are 17 residues in the CDR3. Trimming at V came to 2 bases and at J to 5 bases, leaving 11 bases not matched to a gene. CDR3 nucleotide sequence: TGTGCCAGCAGCCAACTCGTAGCGGGGGGGTTCGCCCACGAGCAGTACTTC. Translation: CASSQLVAGGFAHEQYF.

The table lists this clonotype with many counts. The rearrangement joins TRBV27 to TRBJ2-1; TRBD2 aligns across 8 bases. After removal of 2 bases from V and 4 bases from J, the junction contained 7 bases not matched to a gene. Per germline, CDR1 MNHEY and CDR2 SMNVEV (reference sequence). This CDR3 comprises 16 residues. The CDR3 is CASSLAQGLAYNEQFF. The CDR3 DNA follows: TGTGCCAGCAGTTTAGCCCAAGGACTAGCTTACAATGAGCAGTTCTTC.

This clonotype showed up many times. The genes are TRBV7-2 and TRBJ2-3; TRBD2 might be the D (6 bases). Germline loops: CDR1 SGHTA, CDR2 FQGNSA. There are 16 residues in the CDR3. The ends were cut back, 1 base at V and 0 bases at J, with 11 bases in the middle. DNA for the CDR3: TGTGCCAGCAGCTTAGGTTTAGCGGATAGCACAGATACGCAGTATTTT. Amino acids: CASSLGLADSTDTQYF.

The rearrangement links TRBV4-2 to TRBJ1-1, with D maybe TRBD1 (6 bases). Germline CDR1 LGHNA, CDR2 YNFKEQ. Trimming stripped 1 base from V and 7 bases from J, with 13 bases between. The CDR3 has 14 residues. This CDR3 is CASSQGYRDNEAFF. CDR3 DNA sequence: TGTGCCAGCAGCCAAGGTTACCGGGACAATGAAGCTTTCTTT.

The chain carries TRBV5-1 and TRBJ2-7, with D tentatively TRBD2 (5 bases). CDR3 size: 15 residues. V dropped 3 bases and J dropped 1 base, with 14 bases sitting between them. Germline CDR1 is SGHRS and CDR2 is YFSETQ. The CDR3 here is CASSWVGDLSYEQYF. The CDR3 DNA follows: TGCGCCAGCAGCTGGGTCGGGGATCTATCCTACGAGCAGTACTTC.

V gene TRBV11-2 combines with J gene TRBJ1-3; D unclear. Germline CDR1 and CDR2: SGHAT and FQNNGV. V shed 0 bases and J shed 8 bases, with 14 bases lying between them. The CDR3 length is 15 residues. The CDR3 loop is CASSLDSVPGYTIYF. CDR3 DNA: TGTGCCAGCAGCTTAGATTCCGTTCCGGGATACACCATATATTTT.

There are many counts of this clonotype. An end of the junction does not agree with germline; a read error may underlie this. The V call is TRBV5-1, the J call TRBJ2-3; 12 bases align to TRBD2. The length of the CDR3 is 14 residues. CDR1 SGHRS and CDR2 YFSETQ come from the germline V gene. The CDR3 nucleotides read TGTGCCAGCGGACTAGCGGGAAGCACAGATACGCAGTATTTT. Protein: CASGLAGSTDTQYF.

This clonotype was counted many times. V and J are TRBV2 and TRBJ2-7; D unresolved. This CDR3 contains 11 residues. The V end lost 7 bases, the J end lost 6 bases, and 10 bases lay between the germline ends. Germline V CDR1 and CDR2: SNHLY, FYNNEI. CDR3 sequence: CASKGSPEQYF. CDR3 nucleotides: TGTGCCAGCAAAGGCAGCCCCGAGCAGTACTTC.

This sequence joins TRBV10-3 and TRBJ2-3; either TRBD1 or TRBD2 may fit D (6 bases each). Trimming cost V 4 bases and J 4 bases, with 12 bases left between them. CDR3 length: 14 amino acids. Germline lookup yields CDR1 ENHRY and CDR2 SYGVKD. The CDR3 region has the DNA TGTGCCATCAGTGTCGGGGGCGGGTCAGATACGCAGTATTTT. The encoded protein is CAISVGGGSDTQYF.

This chain uses TRBV6-6 with TRBJ1-1, with 7 nucleotides matching TRBD1. Germline loops: CDR1 MNHNY, CDR2 SVGAGI (reference sequence). CDR3 length: 15 residues. J gave up 4 bases and V 0 bases, and 5 bases lay outside the gene matches. The CDR3 here is CASSYSRQGGTEAFF. CDR3 sequence (DNA): TGTGCCAGCAGTTACTCAAGACAGGGAGGCACTGAAGCTTTCTTT.